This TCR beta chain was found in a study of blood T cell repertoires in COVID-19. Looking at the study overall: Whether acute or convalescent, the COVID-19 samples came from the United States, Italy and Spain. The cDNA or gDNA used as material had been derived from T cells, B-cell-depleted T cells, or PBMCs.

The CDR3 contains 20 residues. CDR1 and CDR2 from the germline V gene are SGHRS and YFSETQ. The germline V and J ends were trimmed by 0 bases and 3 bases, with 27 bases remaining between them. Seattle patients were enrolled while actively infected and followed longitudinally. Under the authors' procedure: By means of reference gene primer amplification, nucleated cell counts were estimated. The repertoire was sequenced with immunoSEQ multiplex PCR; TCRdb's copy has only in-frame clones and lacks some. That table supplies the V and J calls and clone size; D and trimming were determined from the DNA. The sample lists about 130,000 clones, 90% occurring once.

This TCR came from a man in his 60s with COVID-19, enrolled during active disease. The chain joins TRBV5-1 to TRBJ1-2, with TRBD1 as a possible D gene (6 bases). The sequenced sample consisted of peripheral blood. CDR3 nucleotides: TGCGCCAGCAGCTTGGGTTCGGGGCAGGGGTCATTAACGTCTCACTATGGCTACACCTTC. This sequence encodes CASSLGSGQGSLTSHYGYTF.